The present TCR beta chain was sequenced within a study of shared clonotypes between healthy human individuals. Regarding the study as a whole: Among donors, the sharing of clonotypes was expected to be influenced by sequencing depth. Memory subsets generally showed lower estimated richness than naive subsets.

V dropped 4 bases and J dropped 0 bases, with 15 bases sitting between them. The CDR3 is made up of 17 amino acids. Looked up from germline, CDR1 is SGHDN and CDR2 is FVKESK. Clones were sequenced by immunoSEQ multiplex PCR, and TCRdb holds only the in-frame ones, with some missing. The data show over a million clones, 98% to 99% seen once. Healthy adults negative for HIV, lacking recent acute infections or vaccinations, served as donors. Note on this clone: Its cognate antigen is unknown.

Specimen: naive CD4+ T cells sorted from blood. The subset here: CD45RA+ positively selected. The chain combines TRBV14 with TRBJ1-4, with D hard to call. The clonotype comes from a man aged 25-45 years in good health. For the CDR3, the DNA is TGTGCCAGCAGCCGAGACGGCCTCCTTGCAACTAATGAAAAACTGTTTTTT. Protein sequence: CASSRDGLLATNEKLFF.